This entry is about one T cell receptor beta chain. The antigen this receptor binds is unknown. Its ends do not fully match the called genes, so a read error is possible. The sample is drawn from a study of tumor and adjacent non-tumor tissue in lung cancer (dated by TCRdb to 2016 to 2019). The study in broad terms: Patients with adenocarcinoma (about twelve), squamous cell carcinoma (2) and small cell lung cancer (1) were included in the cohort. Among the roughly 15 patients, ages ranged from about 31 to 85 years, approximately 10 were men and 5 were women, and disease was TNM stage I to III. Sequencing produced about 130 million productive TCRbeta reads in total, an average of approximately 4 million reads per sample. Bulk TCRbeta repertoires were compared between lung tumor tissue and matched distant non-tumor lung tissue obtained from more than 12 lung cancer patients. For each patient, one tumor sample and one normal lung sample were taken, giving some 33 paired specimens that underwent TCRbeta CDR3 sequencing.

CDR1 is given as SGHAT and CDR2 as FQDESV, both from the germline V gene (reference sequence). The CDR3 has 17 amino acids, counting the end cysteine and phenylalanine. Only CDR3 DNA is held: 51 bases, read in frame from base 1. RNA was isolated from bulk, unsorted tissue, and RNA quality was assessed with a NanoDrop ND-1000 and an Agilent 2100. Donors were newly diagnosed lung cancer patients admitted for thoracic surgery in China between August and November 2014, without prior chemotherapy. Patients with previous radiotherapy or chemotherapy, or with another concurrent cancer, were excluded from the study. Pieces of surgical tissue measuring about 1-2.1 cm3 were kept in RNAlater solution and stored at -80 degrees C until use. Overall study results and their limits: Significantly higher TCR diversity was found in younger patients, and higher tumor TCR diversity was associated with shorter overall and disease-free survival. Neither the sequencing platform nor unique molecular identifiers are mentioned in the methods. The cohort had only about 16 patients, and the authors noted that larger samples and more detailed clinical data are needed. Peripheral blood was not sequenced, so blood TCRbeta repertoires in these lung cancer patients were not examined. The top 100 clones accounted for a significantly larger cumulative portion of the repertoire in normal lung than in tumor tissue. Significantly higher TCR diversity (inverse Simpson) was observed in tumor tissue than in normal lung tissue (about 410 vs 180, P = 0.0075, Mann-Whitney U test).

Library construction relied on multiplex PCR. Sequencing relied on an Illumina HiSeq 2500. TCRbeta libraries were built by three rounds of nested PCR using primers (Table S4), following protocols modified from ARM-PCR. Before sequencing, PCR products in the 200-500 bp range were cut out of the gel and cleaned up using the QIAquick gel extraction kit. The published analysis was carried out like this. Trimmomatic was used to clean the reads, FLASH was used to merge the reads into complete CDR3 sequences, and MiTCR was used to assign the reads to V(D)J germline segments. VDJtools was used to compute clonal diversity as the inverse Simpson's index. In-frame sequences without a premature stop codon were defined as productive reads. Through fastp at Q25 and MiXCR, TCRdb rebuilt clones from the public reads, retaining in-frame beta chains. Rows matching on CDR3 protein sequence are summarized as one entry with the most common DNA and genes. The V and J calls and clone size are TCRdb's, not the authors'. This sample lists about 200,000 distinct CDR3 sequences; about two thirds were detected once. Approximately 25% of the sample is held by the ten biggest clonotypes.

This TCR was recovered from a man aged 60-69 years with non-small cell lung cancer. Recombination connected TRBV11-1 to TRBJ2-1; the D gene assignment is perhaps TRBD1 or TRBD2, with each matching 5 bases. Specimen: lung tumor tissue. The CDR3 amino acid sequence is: CANSSGQGKLGGNEQFF. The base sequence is TGTGCCAACAGCTCCGGTCAGGGAAAACTTGGAGGCAATGAGCAGTTCTTC.